The 10 T cell receptor beta chains below come from one sample, sequenced in a study of T-cell memory formation after mild COVID-19. TCRdb re-derived calls from the 5' RACE reads in MiXCR, one entry per CDR3 protein. The sample lists under 110,000 distinct CDR3 sequences, about 15% occurring once. Input material: PBMCs or a T cell subset sorted from them (not recorded which). All receptors derive from an adult woman who had mild COVID-19 (a few samples of this study predate the infection). Cell type and time point are not known.

This clonotype appeared a few times. The chain carries TRBV5-6 and TRBJ1-1, with D perhaps matching TRBD1 (6 bases). V dropped 0 bases and J dropped 5 bases, with 11 bases sitting between them. The germline V gene encodes CDR1 SGHDT and CDR2 YYEEEE. CDR3 length: 14 residues. The CDR3: CASSLDPGVTEAFF. CDR3 DNA sequence: TGTGCCAGCAGCTTGGATCCAGGGGTGACTGAAGCTTTCTTT.

This clonotype has more than one count but fewer than ten. This chain links TRBV7-9 with TRBJ2-7, with D possibly TRBD2 on 6 matching bases. V was cut by 2 bases and J by 0 bases, with 14 bases left in between. The CDR3 is 16 amino acids. Germline V gives CDR1 SEHNR, CDR2 FQNEAQ (reference sequence). The CDR3, as DNA: TGTGCCAGCAGCTTACTGGCCGGGAGTGCCTCCTACGAGCAGTACTTC. This encodes CASSLLAGSASYEQYF.

This clonotype has a count of ten or more. The chain couples TRBV7-9 to TRBJ2-7, with D perhaps matching TRBD1 (6 bases). Germline V gene lookup returns CDR1 SEHNR and CDR2 FQNEAQ (reference sequence). V was cut by 5 bases and J by 3 bases, with 11 bases left in between. This CDR3 region has 13 residues. The CDR3 spells CASSRRDNYEQYF. The CDR3 DNA follows: TGTGCCAGCAGCCGCAGGGACAACTACGAGCAGTACTTC.

V and J are TRBV7-2 and TRBJ2-1, with 9 bases matching TRBD1. Germline lookup yields CDR1 SGHTA and CDR2 FQGNSA. V trimming: 4 bases; J trimming: 8 bases; junction bases outside the gene matches: 9. CDR3 length equals 15 residues. The CDR3 loop is CASSSTSDRGHEQFF. The CDR3, as DNA: TGTGCCAGCAGCTCGACCTCGGACAGGGGACATGAGCAGTTCTTC. Complete variable domain (other parts from reference TRBV7-2 and TRBJ2-1): GAGVSQSPSNKVTEKGKDVELRCDPISGHTALYWYRQSLGQGLEFLIYFQGNSAPDKSGLPSDRFSAERTGGSVSTLTIQRTQQEDSAVYLCASSSTSDRGHEQFFGPGTRLTVL.

This clonotype turned up a few times. Written as DNA, the CDR3 is TGTGCCAGCAGCTTCGACGGGGACGAGCAGTACTTC. Its protein is CASSFDGDEQYF. The chain joins TRBV7-3 to TRBJ2-7; D is perhaps TRBD2 (5 bases). Germline values: CDR1 SGHTA, CDR2 FQGTGA. The CDR3 runs 12 residues. The V gene lost 3 bases and the J gene lost 5 bases, with 8 bases spanning the gap. Supplemented by reference TRBV7-3 and TRBJ2-7, the full variable domain reads GAGVSQTPSNKVTEKGKYVELRCDPISGHTALYWYRQSLGQGPEFLIYFQGTGAADDSGLPNDRFFAVRPEGSVSTLKIQRTERGDSAVYLCASSFDGDEQYFGPGTRLTVT.

The chain recombines TRBV27 with TRBJ2-5; D call uncertain. Germline V gene lookup returns CDR1 MNHEY and CDR2 SMNVEV (reference sequence). The CDR3 runs to 13 residues. V dropped 2 bases and J dropped 5 bases, with 9 bases sitting between them. The DNA of the CDR3 is TGTGCCAGCAGTTTAACCGGGTATGAGACCCAGTACTTC. Protein sequence: CASSLTGYETQYF.

The V call is TRBV12-3 or TRBV12-4, the J call TRBJ2-3; D may be TRBD1 (5 bases). The ends were cut back, 6 bases at V and 4 bases at J, with 14 bases in the middle. This CDR3 has 14 amino acids. Here the CDR3 reads CASSWGDRPDTQYF. The CDR3 bases are TGTGCCAGCAGCTGGGGTGACAGACCAGATACGCAGTATTTT.

The genes are TRBV10-3 and TRBJ2-3; 10 bases agree with TRBD2. Germline CDR1 reads ENHRY; CDR2 reads SYGVKD. V trimming: 4 bases; J trimming: 3 bases; junction bases outside the gene matches: 16. The CDR3 is 19 amino acids. The CDR3 here is CAISGEREGLSPSTDTQYF. The DNA of the CDR3 is TGTGCCATCAGTGGCGAGCGGGAGGGCCTTTCCCCCAGTACAGATACGCAGTATTTT.

J is TRBJ2-5 and V is TRBV21-1; the listed D gene, TRBD2, was not tested against the DNA. TRBV21-1 is noted as a pseudogene. The CDR3 is 20 residues long. The CDR3 protein is CASSKFRSNPGTLAVETQYF. Written as DNA, the CDR3 is TGTGCCAGCAGCAAATTCCGAAGTAACCCCGGGACTTTAGCGGTGGAGACCCAGTACTTC.

V and J are TRBV25-1 and TRBJ2-1; D is undetermined. CDR3 size: 14 residues. Per the germline V gene, CDR1 is MGHDK and CDR2 is SYGVNS. V lost 1 base, J lost 8 bases, and 12 bases lay in between. The CDR3 loop is CASSESAGSDEQFF. CDR3 nucleotide sequence: TGTGCCAGCAGTGAATCGGCAGGATCAGATGAGCAGTTCTTC.